This T cell receptor (beta chain) was sequenced for a study of PD-L1 blockade in urothelial cancer. Study details: The patients first took atezolizumab around 2014, receiving 1,200 mg intravenously every 3 weeks. Analysis of blood occurred 3 weeks (second dose) and 6 weeks after treatment start.

Time point noted: peripheral blood 6 weeks after treatment start. This table comes from immunoSEQ multiplex PCR, and its TCRdb copy is limited to in-frame clones, with some not included. The sample consists of about 43,000 clones, 83% of them appearing once. Trimming cost V 6 bases and J 2 bases; bases outside gene matches: 5. The CDR3 is 14 amino acids. Per the germline V gene, CDR1 is MNHNY and CDR2 is SVGAGI (reference sequence). The starting material was PBMCs, obtained around atezolizumab (anti-PD-L1) treatment. The clonotype comes from a man aged 55-75 years with urothelial cancer. The chain combines TRBV6-6 with TRBJ1-2, with 8 bases matching TRBD1. CDR3 protein: CASSPTGANYGYTF. As DNA, the CDR3 is TGTGCCAGCAGCCCGACAGGGGCGAACTATGGCTACACCTTC.